These 20 T cell receptor beta chains originate from one sample sequenced in a study of blood T cell repertoires in COVID-19. Sequencing used immunoSEQ multiplex PCR; TCRdb keeps in-frame clones, though not all of them. Of about 260,000 clones listed, around 89% are singletons. The specimen sequenced was PBMCs or T cells enriched from blood (not recorded which). The receptors were gathered from a woman younger than 30 who had recovered from COVID-19.

This chain links TRBV15 with TRBJ1-2; 11 bases match TRBD1. The V segment lost 6 bases and the J segment 12 bases; nucleotides outside the gene matches: 9. This CDR3 is 13 amino acids long. The germline gives CDR1 LNHNV, CDR2 YYDKDF (reference sequence). Written as DNA, the CDR3 is TGTGCCACCAGAACCGGGACAGGGGGAGTCGACACCTTC. This sequence encodes CATRTGTGGVDTF. The variable domain in full, with the rest retrieved from reference TRBV15 and TRBJ1-2, is DAMVIQNPRYQVTQFGKPVTLSCSQTLNHNVMYWYQQKSSQAPKLLFHYYDKDFNNEADTPDNFQSRRPNTSFCFLDIRSPGLGDTAMYLCATRTGTGGVDTFGSGTRLTVV.

The chain couples TRBV6-5 to TRBJ1-1, with D maybe TRBD1 (5 bases). The V end was cut by 11 bases, the J end by 5 bases, with 12 bases between. The CDR3 is 11 amino acids. Per germline, CDR1 MNHEY and CDR2 SVGAGI. For the CDR3, the DNA is TGTGCCGGTGGGAGGGGAACTGAAGCTTTCTTT. Protein sequence: CAGGRGTEAFF.

This chain links TRBV2 with TRBJ1-6; TRBD1 matches at 7 bases. Germline values: CDR1 SNHLY, CDR2 FYNNEI. The trim removed 4 bases at V and 10 bases at J, leaving 10 bases unmatched. The CDR3 is 15 residues long. The CDR3 sequence is CASSVGAGGGSPLHF. The CDR3, as DNA: TGTGCCAGCAGTGTTGGGGCAGGGGGAGGATCACCCCTCCACTTT. Variable domain in full (rest from reference TRBV2 and TRBJ1-6): EPEVTQTPSHQVTQMGQEVILRCVPISNHLYFYWYRQILGQKVEFLVSFYNNEISEKSEIFDDQFSVERPDGSNFTLKIRSTKLEDSAMYFCASSVGAGGGSPLHFGNGTRLTVT.

This sequence joins TRBV11-2 and TRBJ1-6; tentatively, D is TRBD1 (5 bases). The CDR3 extends over 15 amino acids. Trimming took off 0 bases at V and 7 bases at J, with 10 bases between the two ends. CDR1 and CDR2 (germline): SGHAT, FQNNGV. Written as DNA, the CDR3 is TGTGCCAGCAGCTTAGATCCGCAGGGAAATTCACCCCTCCACTTT. Its protein is CASSLDPQGNSPLHF.

V usage is TRBV11-3 and J usage is TRBJ2-1; 7 bases are a match to TRBD2. J lost 2 bases, V lost 3 bases, and 10 bases had no gene match. The CDR3 has 17 amino acids. CDR1 and CDR2 (germline): SGHNT, YENEEA. The CDR3 reads CASSFLGGAGPYNEQFF. CDR3 DNA sequence: TGTGCCAGCAGCTTTCTAGGTGGAGCGGGGCCCTACAATGAGCAGTTCTTC. The complete variable domain, with remaining parts taken from reference TRBV11-3 and TRBJ2-1, reads EAGVVQSPRYKIIEKKQPVAFWCNPISGHNTLYWYLQNLGQGPELLIRYENEEAVDDSQLPKDRFSAERLKGVDSTLKIQPAELGDSAVYLCASSFLGGAGPYNEQFFGPGTRLTVL.

About this clone itself: In the same sample, other DNA sequences code for this CDR3. J is TRBJ2-5 and V is TRBV2; 10 nucleotides agree with TRBD1. The CDR3 loop spans 14 amino acids. V was pared by 6 bases and J by 5 bases, with 6 bases of the junction left unmatched. The germline CDR1 and CDR2 sequences are SNHLY and FYNNEI. The CDR3 sequence is CASSGQGGEETQYF. The CDR3 DNA sequence: TGTGCCAGCAGCGGACAGGGGGGAGAGGAGACCCAGTACTTC.

The chain recombines TRBV5-5 with TRBJ1-6; tentatively, D is TRBD1 (6 bases). Germline assignment: CDR1 SGHKS and CDR2 YYEKEE (reference sequence). V lost 6 bases and J 10 bases, leaving 17 bases between the germline ends. The CDR3 runs 14 residues. CDR3 DNA sequence: TGTGCCAGCACGACAGGTCGGGGCGGCTCACCCCTCCACTTT. It encodes CASTTGRGGSPLHF.

CDR3 nucleotides: TGCGCCAGCAGCCAAGGACAGAGCTCTGGAAACACCATATATTTT. Translating gives CASSQGQSSGNTIYF. The chain is built from TRBV4-1 and TRBJ1-3, with D maybe TRBD1 (5 bases). Germline CDR1 is MGHRA and CDR2 is YSYEKL. Deletions cut 1 base from V and 0 bases from J, with 7 bases between. The CDR3 loop spans 15 amino acids.

This rearrangement joins TRBV15 to TRBJ2-3, with 7 bases lining up with TRBD1. The CDR3 is 15 residues long. Germline values: CDR1 LNHNV, CDR2 YYDKDF (reference sequence). V lost 8 bases, J lost 3 bases, and 11 bases stayed unmatched. DNA for the CDR3: TGTGCCACCGGATATACAGGGGATGGGACAGATACGCAGTATTTT. Protein product: CATGYTGDGTDTQYF.

Of note for this clone: It may be a read error: a sequence one base away is much more abundant. The chain is built from TRBV5-6 and TRBJ1-2; D call uncertain. This CDR3 spans 12 amino acids. Germline V lookup: CDR1 SGHDT, CDR2 YYEEEE. V was trimmed by 4 bases and J by 2 bases, leaving 6 bases between them. CDR3 nucleotide sequence: TGTGCCAGCAGCCTGCAGAACTATGGCTACACCTTC. Amino acid sequence: CASSLQNYGYTF.

This clone was seen just once. The chain recombines TRBV30 with TRBJ1-1, with D perhaps TRBD1 (5 bases). Germline V CDR1 and CDR2: GTSNPN, SVGIG (reference sequence). The length of the CDR3 is 13 residues. Trimming pared 0 bases from V and 3 bases from J, leaving 8 bases between. The CDR3 DNA sequence: TGTGCCTGGAGTGTAAGGGGTTACACTGAAGCTTTCTTT. As protein: CAWSVRGYTEAFF.

The chain recombines TRBV3-1 (or the pseudogene TRBV3-2) with TRBJ1-2, with unresolved D. This CDR3 contains 14 residues. The germline V gene has CDR1 LGHDT and CDR2 YNNKEL (reference sequence). V was pared by 7 bases and J by 6 bases, with 18 bases between. In DNA form, the CDR3 reads TGTGCCAGCACCCGCGCGGGGTTTGAGAATGGCTACACCTTC. Amino acid sequence: CASTRAGFENGYTF.

V usage is TRBV5-1 and J usage is TRBJ2-5; 14 nucleotides align to TRBD2. Per the germline V gene, CDR1 is SGHRS and CDR2 is YFSETQ. CDR3 length: 18 amino acids. J was trimmed by 2 bases and V by 0 bases; bases with no gene match: 6. The CDR3 sequence: CASSLVLRTSGGQETQYF. CDR3 nucleotides: TGCGCCAGCAGCTTGGTTCTCCGGACTAGCGGGGGGCAAGAGACCCAGTACTTC.

The chain joins TRBV30 to TRBJ1-2; D gene unclear. This CDR3 has 14 residues. V was trimmed by 4 bases and J by 2 bases, leaving 14 bases between them. Germline V gives CDR1 GTSNPN, CDR2 SVGIG (reference sequence). CDR3: CAWTTLGGNYGYTF. In DNA form, the CDR3 reads TGTGCCTGGACAACACTGGGAGGGAACTATGGCTACACCTTC.

V gene TRBV5-1 combines with J gene TRBJ2-5; D not certain. V was trimmed by 1 base and J by 7 bases, leaving 5 bases between them. Per germline, CDR1 SGHRS and CDR2 YFSETQ. The CDR3 extends over 11 amino acids. The CDR3 coding sequence is TGCGCCAGCAGCTTGCCCGGGACCCAGTACTTC. Protein sequence: CASSLPGTQYF.

The J gene is TRBJ1-1, the V gene TRBV5-1; D is unresolved. CDR1 is SGHRS, CDR2 YFSETQ, per germline. CDR3 length: 14 residues. Trimming took 4 bases from V and 5 from J, leaving 15 bases between them. As DNA, the CDR3 is TGCGCCAGCAGCCCTGGTGCAGGCGGGACTGAAGCTTTCTTT. Encoded protein: CASSPGAGGTEAFF. Full variable domain (rest looked up from reference TRBV5-1 and TRBJ1-1): KAGVTQTPRYLIKTRGQQVTLSCSPISGHRSVSWYQQTPGQGLQFLFEYFSETQRNKGNFPGRFSGRQFSNSRSEMNVSTLELGDSALYLCASSPGAGGTEAFFGQGTRLTVV.

The V gene is TRBV5-5, the J gene TRBJ1-2; D uncertain. Germline lookup yields CDR1 SGHKS and CDR2 YYEKEE (reference sequence). The CDR3 spans 14 residues. The ends were cut back, 2 bases at V and 4 bases at J, with 12 bases in the middle. CDR3: CASSLSGSGYGYTF. The CDR3 nucleotides read TGTGCCAGCAGCTTATCCGGGTCTGGCTATGGCTACACCTTC. Drawing the rest from reference TRBV5-5 and TRBJ1-2, the complete variable domain is DAGVTQSPTHLIKTRGQQVTLRCSPISGHKSVSWYQQVLGQGPQFIFQYYEKEERGRGNFPDRFSARQFPNYSSELNVNALLLGDSALYLCASSLSGSGYGYTFGSGTRLTVV.

This clone was observed once. V and J are TRBV18 and TRBJ1-1; D is unclear. CDR1 is KGHSH and CDR2 is LQKENI in the germline V gene. Trimming took 4 bases from V and 1 from J, leaving 13 bases between them. The CDR3 runs to 15 residues. The CDR3 sequence: CASSRTQRGNTEAFF. In DNA form, the CDR3 reads TGTGCCAGCTCACGGACCCAACGGGGGAACACTGAAGCTTTCTTT.

The gene calls are TRBV27 and TRBJ1-5; D not certain. CDR3 length: 17 amino acids. Germline CDR1 is MNHEY and CDR2 is SMNVEV (reference sequence). The V gene lost 5 bases and the J gene lost 2 bases, with 19 bases spanning the gap. The CDR3 here is CASSPINLGEGNQPQHF. CDR3 nucleotide sequence: TGTGCCAGCAGTCCGATAAATCTAGGAGAGGGCAATCAGCCCCAGCATTTT.

As for this clone: Other DNA sequences in the same sample also yield this CDR3. The CDR3 DNA follows: TGTGCCAGCAGCTTCGACAGGGGTAACACTGAAGCTTTCTTT. Translation: CASSFDRGNTEAFF. The V gene is TRBV5-4, the J gene TRBJ1-1; 8 nucleotides agree with TRBD1. Germline V gene lookup returns CDR1 SGHNT and CDR2 YYREEE (reference sequence). The V and J ends lost 2 bases and 2 bases, in that order; junction bases with no gene match: 2. The CDR3 has 14 amino acids. Together with reference TRBV5-4 and TRBJ1-1, the CDR3 gives the full variable domain: ETGVTQSPTHLIKTRGQQVTLRCSSQSGHNTVSWYQQALGQGPQFIFQYYREEENGRGNFPPRFSGLQFPNYSSELNVNALELDDSALYLCASSFDRGNTEAFFGQGTRLTVV.